This TCR beta chain was sequenced for a study of T cells in tuberculosis. Described time point: new active TB diagnosis, blood taken before or within 7 days of starting treatment. Generated by immunoSEQ multiplex PCR, the TCRdb table keeps only in-frame clones and is missing some. The table includes roughly 32,000 clones, roughly 93% detected once. The CDR3 contains 15 residues. J was trimmed by 7 bases and V by 4 bases; bases with no gene match: 8. Germline V lookup: CDR1 MNHNS, CDR2 SASEGT. This receptor was identified in an adult with tuberculosis. The rearrangement joins TRBV6-1 to TRBJ2-5, with 11 bases lining up with TRBD2. Material: PBMCs, obtained at tuberculosis diagnosis. CDR3 protein: CASSGLTSGGRTQYF. The CDR3 DNA reads as TGTGCCAGCAGTGGACTAACTAGCGGGGGTCGGACCCAGTACTTC.